The 32 T cell receptor beta chains listed next were all sequenced from one sample in a study of T cell responses to AZD1222 COVID-19 vaccine. Clones were sequenced by immunoSEQ multiplex PCR, and TCRdb holds only the in-frame ones, with some missing. The sample consists of 100,000 to 150,000 clones, around 93% of them appearing once. Sequencing used peripheral blood, obtained 28 days after the second AZD1222 dose. These receptor sequences come from an adult who received the AZD1222 COVID-19 vaccine.

The rearrangement joins TRBV7-3 to TRBJ1-1, with D unclear. Germline CDR1 reads SGHTA; CDR2 reads FQGTGA. Trimming shortened V by 5 bases and J by 0 bases, and 7 bases separated the two germline ends. The CDR3 length is 13 residues. CDR3 DNA sequence: TGTGCCAGCAGCCCGAGGGTGAACACTGAAGCTTTCTTT. Residues: CASSPRVNTEAFF.

The rearrangement joins TRBV7-9 to TRBJ2-1; D is perhaps TRBD2 (5 bases). The CDR3 is 14 residues long. The germline V gene encodes CDR1 SEHNR and CDR2 FQNEAQ (reference sequence). The V and J ends lost 5 bases and 7 bases respectively, with 15 bases between them. The CDR3 loop is CASSPRELSNEQFF. DNA of the CDR3: TGTGCCAGCAGCCCCCGGGAATTATCAAATGAGCAGTTCTTC.

The V call is TRBV25-1, the J call TRBJ1-1; TRBD1 agrees at 8 bases. Germline-derived CDR1 and CDR2 are MGHDK and SYGVNS. The CDR3 has 14 residues. The junction had 9 bases not matched to a gene; V was cut back by 7 bases and J by 5 bases. CDR3: CASNKQGEGTEAFF. The CDR3 coding sequence is TGTGCCAGCAACAAACAGGGGGAGGGGACTGAAGCTTTCTTT.

The chain carries TRBV7-8 and TRBJ1-1; D call uncertain. Trimming took off 5 bases at V and 9 bases at J, with 19 bases between the two ends. Looked up from germline, CDR1 is SGHVS and CDR2 is FQNEAQ. CDR3 length equals 14 residues. CDR3 coding DNA: TGTGCCAGCAGCCCCACCGTATCCTCCCCGCAAGCTTTCTTT. Its protein product is CASSPTVSSPQAFF.

The chain carries TRBV7-2 and TRBJ2-5, with D possibly being TRBD1 (5 bases). CDR3 length: 15 residues. Trimming stripped 5 bases from V and 3 bases from J, with 16 bases between. Germline loops: CDR1 SGHTA, CDR2 FQGNSA. Written as DNA, the CDR3 is TGTGCCAGCAGCCCCCCGGGTAGGGGCGAAGAGACCCAGTACTTC. Its protein product is CASSPPGRGEETQYF. Based on the CDR3 plus reference TRBV7-2 and TRBJ2-5, the full variable domain is GAGVSQSPSNKVTEKGKDVELRCDPISGHTALYWYRQSLGQGLEFLIYFQGNSAPDKSGLPSDRFSAERTGGSVSTLTIQRTQQEDSAVYLCASSPPGRGEETQYFGPGTRLLVL.

The chain carries TRBV6-2 or TRBV6-3 and TRBJ1-2; a possible D gene is TRBD1 (5 bases). Germline V lookup: CDR1 MNHEY, CDR2 SVGEGT. The CDR3 length is 14 residues. V gave up 4 bases and J gave up 8 bases, with 17 bases separating them. CDR3 nucleotide sequence: TGTGCCAGCAGTTTCCCCCAGGGATTCGGGGGCTACACCTTC. This codes for CASSFPQGFGGYTF.

The V gene is TRBV11-3, the J gene TRBJ1-2; 7 positions match TRBD1. Germline assignment: CDR1 SGHNT and CDR2 YENEEA. The CDR3 sequence is 15 residues long. V shed 8 bases, J shed 7 bases, and the junction held 16 bases outside the gene matches. CDR3 amino acids: CASAAGGSMSSGYTF. The CDR3 DNA reads TGTGCCAGCGCAGCAGGGGGGAGTATGTCGTCTGGCTACACCTTC.

The chain combines TRBV6-2 or TRBV6-3 with TRBJ2-3; D is ambiguous. The ends were cut back, 4 bases at V and 6 bases at J, with 8 bases in the middle. In germline, CDR1 is MNHEY, CDR2 SVGEGT. CDR3 length: 12 amino acids. The DNA of the CDR3 is TGTGCCAGCAGTTTAAACGGGGATACGCAGTATTTT. It encodes CASSLNGDTQYF.

This clone was observed a single time. This chain links TRBV11-2 with TRBJ2-7; unclear D gene. Germline V gene sequence: CDR1 SGHAT, CDR2 FQNNGV. This CDR3 is 15 amino acids long. The V gene lost 1 base and the J gene lost 4 bases, with 14 bases spanning the gap. CDR3 sequence (DNA): TGTGCCAGCAGCTTAGGAACCTCGGCGAGATACGAGCAGTACTTC. It encodes CASSLGTSARYEQYF.

This chain links TRBV6-2 or TRBV6-3 with TRBJ1-2; D is unresolved. Germline V gives CDR1 MNHEY, CDR2 SVGEGT. Trimming stripped 4 bases from V and 7 bases from J, with 7 bases between. The CDR3 consists of 11 residues. The CDR3 loop reads CASSSGIGYTF. CDR3 sequence (DNA): TGTGCCAGCAGTTCGGGGATTGGCTACACCTTC.

The rearrangement joins TRBV27 to TRBJ2-3; the D is unclear. V lost 3 bases to trimming and J lost 4 bases, with 14 bases between them. Per germline, CDR1 MNHEY and CDR2 SMNVEV (reference sequence). This CDR3 comprises 15 residues. CDR3 sequence: CASSFLTPPPDTQYF. CDR3 nucleotides: TGTGCCAGCAGTTTTTTGACTCCCCCCCCAGATACGCAGTATTTT.

CDR3 loop: CASSLPGADEKLFF. For the CDR3, the DNA is TGTGCCAGCAGCTTACCGGGGGCGGATGAAAAACTGTTTTTT. The chain employs TRBV7-9 and TRBJ1-4; the D gene is possibly TRBD1 (6 bases). This CDR3 is built from 14 residues. Trimming removed 2 bases from V and 6 bases from J, with 10 bases in between. Germline CDR1 SEHNR, CDR2 FQNEAQ (reference sequence).

This clone appeared a few times. The chain joins TRBV4-3 to TRBJ2-3; D is possibly TRBD2 (7 bases). CDR3 length: 15 amino acids. Per the germline V gene, CDR1 is LGHNA and CDR2 is YSLEER. Between the trimmed V and J ends, which lost 5 bases and 5 bases, there was a span of 17 bases. The CDR3 DNA reads TGCGCCAGCAGCTACGGAGGGGGGGGCTTAGATACGCAGTATTTT. Translation: CASSYGGGGLDTQYF.

This sequence joins TRBV7-8 and TRBJ1-1, with D perhaps TRBD1 (6 bases). Per the germline V gene, CDR1 is SGHVS and CDR2 is FQNEAQ. Trimming stripped 1 base from V and 0 bases from J, with 9 bases between. The CDR3 has 15 residues. The CDR3 is CASSLVDRMNTEAFF. DNA of the CDR3: TGTGCCAGCAGCTTAGTAGACAGGATGAACACTGAAGCTTTCTTT. The full variable domain, its missing parts supplied by reference TRBV7-8 and TRBJ1-1, is GAGVSQSPRYKVAKRGQDVALRCDPISGHVSLFWYQQALGQGPEFLTYFQNEAQLDKSGLPSDRFFAERPEGSVSTLKIQRTQQEDSAVYLCASSLVDRMNTEAFFGQGTRLTVV.

The chain links TRBV4-3 to TRBJ2-7; TRBD1 might be the D (7 bases). The germline V gene has CDR1 LGHNA and CDR2 YSLEER. The V end lost 0 bases, the J end lost 2 bases, and 14 bases lay between the germline ends. CDR3 length: 16 amino acids. Here the CDR3 DNA reads TGCGCCAGCAGCCAAGATGAGGCAGGGGGGCCCTACGAGCAGTACTTC. It specifies CASSQDEAGGPYEQYF.

The chain is built from TRBV6-6 and TRBJ1-6; 10 bases are a match to TRBD1. CDR1 and CDR2 (germline): MNHNY, SVGAGI (reference sequence). This CDR3 has 20 residues. Trimming removed 6 bases from V and 2 bases from J; junction bases left unmatched: 16. CDR3: CASSRYRIGTGVAYNSPLHF. The CDR3 nucleotides read TGTGCCAGCAGCCGCTACAGGATCGGGACAGGGGTGGCCTATAATTCACCCCTCCACTTT.

This clone has only one observation. This chain links TRBV9 with TRBJ2-3; D unclear. The germline CDR1 and CDR2 sequences are SGDLS and YYNGEE. There are 14 residues in the CDR3. The V end was cut by 0 bases, the J end by 8 bases, with 13 bases between. Here the CDR3 reads CASSVGVGVATQYF. The CDR3 DNA is TGTGCCAGCAGCGTAGGCGTCGGAGTGGCTACGCAGTATTTT.

The rearrangement links TRBV19 to TRBJ1-2; D is unclear. This CDR3 is 14 amino acids long. Germline V gene data show CDR1 as LNHDA and CDR2 as SQIVND (reference sequence). Trimming left V 6 bases short and J 3 bases short, with 14 bases between. This chain's CDR3 is CASRKNQRDYGYTF. In DNA form, the CDR3 reads TGTGCCAGTAGGAAGAACCAGAGAGACTATGGCTACACCTTC.

V and J are TRBV6-4 and TRBJ1-1, with a tentative D call TRBD1 (5 bases). Looked up from germline, CDR1 is MRHNA and CDR2 is SNTAGT. This CDR3 contains 16 residues. The V gene lost 3 bases and the J gene lost 1 base, with 15 bases spanning the gap. For the CDR3, the DNA is TGTGCCAGCAGTGAGGTTTTGGGCAGGGCGAACACTGAAGCTTTCTTT. This encodes CASSEVLGRANTEAFF.

The V and J genes are TRBV27 and TRBJ2-7, with 12 bases identical to TRBD2. The V and J ends lost 6 bases and 3 bases, in that order; junction bases with no gene match: 6. CDR1 is MNHEY and CDR2 is SMNVEV in the germline V gene (reference sequence). The CDR3 length is 15 residues. The CDR3 spells CASSVGLAGYYEQYF. DNA for the CDR3: TGTGCCAGCAGCGTCGGACTAGCGGGGTACTACGAGCAGTACTTC.

This clone occurred a few times. The chain joins TRBV7-8 to TRBJ1-1; a possible D gene is TRBD1 (5 bases). Deletions cut 4 bases from V and 6 bases from J, with 12 bases between. Germline lookup yields CDR1 SGHVS and CDR2 FQNEAQ. The CDR3 has 13 residues. This CDR3 is CASSSTGTAEAFF. CDR3 sequence (DNA): TGTGCCAGCAGCTCGACCGGGACGGCTGAAGCTTTCTTT.

The V call is TRBV5-4, the J call TRBJ2-7, with TRBD2 identical over 7 bases. Germline CDR1 and CDR2: SGHNT and YYREEE (reference sequence). V gave up 4 bases and J gave up 5 bases; unmatched junction bases: 15. This CDR3 comprises 16 residues. CDR3 sequence: CASSGARGGSLDEQYF. Here the CDR3 DNA reads TGTGCCAGCAGCGGGGCCCGCGGGGGATCCTTGGACGAGCAGTACTTC.

The V and J genes are TRBV7-2 and TRBJ1-2, with D tentatively TRBD1 (5 bases). Germline CDR1 reads SGHTA; CDR2 reads FQGNSA. The CDR3 loop spans 15 amino acids. Trimming shortened V by 3 bases and J by 0 bases, and 11 bases separated the two germline ends. The CDR3 is CASSFGQIANYGYTF. The DNA for the CDR3 is TGTGCCAGCAGCTTCGGACAAATAGCTAACTATGGCTACACCTTC.

The rearrangement uses TRBV7-2 and TRBJ2-3; D possibly corresponds to TRBD1 (7 bases). The CDR3 has 15 residues. Germline loops: CDR1 SGHTA, CDR2 FQGNSA. Trimming pared 2 bases from V and 2 bases from J, leaving 11 bases between. The CDR3 reads CASSLPGGSTDTQYF. The CDR3 nucleotides are TGTGCCAGCAGCTTACCAGGGGGGTCCACAGATACGCAGTATTTT.

Comments on this clone: The germline gene is not matched at one end of the junction; a read error may be the cause. The rearrangement links TRBV14 to TRBJ1-1; D ambiguous. The CDR3 contains 13 residues. The germline V gene has CDR1 SGHDN and CDR2 FVKESK. The CDR3 nucleotides are TGTGCCAGCAGGCAAGTTGCGGGTAGTGAAGCTTTCTTT. It codes for CASRQVAGSEAFF.

The rearrangement joins TRBV12-3 or TRBV12-4 to TRBJ1-5; D remains ambiguous. V was pared by 6 bases and J by 1 base, with 7 bases between. The CDR3 is 13 residues long. CDR3 coding DNA: TGTGCCAGCAGAGAAGAAAGCAATCAGCCCCAGCATTTT. This encodes CASREESNQPQHF.

This sequence joins TRBV7-9 and TRBJ2-2; D uncertain. V lost 11 bases, J lost 0 bases, and 13 bases lay in between. The CDR3 is 14 residues long. Germline-derived CDR1 and CDR2 are SEHNR and FQNEAQ (reference sequence). Here the CDR3 DNA reads TGTGCCGGCCAGGTATCCCCGAACACCGGGGAGCTGTTTTTT. It yields the protein CAGQVSPNTGELFF.

The V and J genes are TRBV19 and TRBJ2-1; D is unresolved. CDR1 LNHDA and CDR2 SQIVND come from the germline V gene (reference sequence). V was shortened by 5 bases and J by 5 bases, with 16 bases between the two germline ends. The CDR3 totals 15 residues. Written as DNA, the CDR3 is TGTGCCAGTAGTCCCGACCAAAAGATTCACAATGAGCAGTTCTTC. It yields the protein CASSPDQKIHNEQFF.

The rearrangement joins TRBV5-1 to TRBJ2-1, with 8 nucleotides matching TRBD1. The CDR3 covers 15 residues. Germline V gene data show CDR1 as SGHRS and CDR2 as YFSETQ. With V trimmed by 4 bases and J by 5 bases, 8 bases remained unmatched. The CDR3 region has the DNA TGCGCCAGCAGCCGTTCCGGGACAGGAAACAATGAGCAGTTCTTC. As protein: CASSRSGTGNNEQFF.

The chain recombines TRBV11-3 with TRBJ1-2; D is ambiguous. CDR3 length: 13 amino acids. V lost 6 bases and J lost 4, with 12 bases in between. CDR1 and CDR2 (germline): SGHNT, YENEEA. Written as DNA, the CDR3 is TGTGCCAGCAGACTAAAACAGACCTATGGCTACACCTTC. This sequence encodes CASRLKQTYGYTF.

The chain carries TRBV3-1 (or the pseudogene TRBV3-2) and TRBJ1-1; D is perhaps TRBD1 (5 bases). This CDR3 contains 13 residues. With 6 bases removed from V and 2 bases from J, the gap between germline ends came to 10 bases. The V gene's germline CDR1 is LGHDT and CDR2 YNNKEL (reference sequence). The CDR3 nucleotides are TGTGCCAGCAGGCTTCAGGGAAACACTGAAGCTTTCTTT. Its translation: CASRLQGNTEAFF.

This rearrangement joins TRBV7-2 to TRBJ1-6; the match to TRBD1 covers 7 bases. The CDR3 totals 16 residues. The germline CDR1 and CDR2 sequences are SGHTA and FQGNSA. J gave up 5 bases and V 6 bases, and 10 bases lay outside the gene matches. The DNA for the CDR3 is TGTGCCAGCAGTATCAGACAGGGTGGGGATAATTCACCCCTCCACTTT. Amino acids: CASSIRQGGDNSPLHF. Drawing the rest from reference TRBV7-2 and TRBJ1-6, the complete variable domain is GAGVSQSPSNKVTEKGKDVELRCDPISGHTALYWYRQSLGQGLEFLIYFQGNSAPDKSGLPSDRFSAERTGGSVSTLTIQRTQQEDSAVYLCASSIRQGGDNSPLHFGNGTRLTVT.